A single sample gave rise to the 8 T cell receptor beta chains below, sequenced in a study of cytomegalovirus exposure and HLA in healthy donors. The PCR employed 60 Vbeta primers together with 13 Jbeta primers. The data were produced by immunoSEQ multiplex PCR, yet TCRdb's version contains in-frame clones alone and is incomplete. The repertoire consists of under 200,000 clones, with over 80% occurring once and the leading ten covering roughly 4.5%. Source material: PBMCs. These receptors were taken from a woman in her fifties or sixties in good health and CMV-seropositive.

CDR3 nucleotides: TGTGCCAGCAGTTTGCCCGACACCTACTACGAGCAGTACTTC. Amino acids: CASSLPDTYYEQYF. The chain uses TRBV28 and TRBJ2-7; D uncertain. This CDR3 has 14 residues. The germline V and J ends were trimmed by 3 bases and 3 bases, with 12 bases remaining between them. The germline V gene has CDR1 MDHEN and CDR2 SYDVKM.

The V call is TRBV27, the J call TRBJ1-4; D unclear. Germline loops: CDR1 MNHEY, CDR2 SMNVEV (reference sequence). CDR3 length: 11 amino acids. V dropped 6 bases and J dropped 7 bases, with 6 bases sitting between them. The CDR3 protein is CASSRGEKLFF. The CDR3 nucleotides are TGTGCCAGCAGCCGAGGTGAAAAACTGTTTTTT.

As to this clone: Other nucleotide sequences from this sample produce the same CDR3. The rearrangement uses TRBV5-1 and TRBJ1-3; no reliable D call. Germline V gives CDR1 SGHRS, CDR2 YFSETQ. CDR3 length: 13 residues. Trimming took 4 bases from V and 4 from J, leaving 9 bases between them. CDR3: CASSLDGGNTIYF. DNA for the CDR3: TGCGCCAGCAGCCTCGACGGGGGAAACACCATATATTTT. Variable domain in full (rest from reference TRBV5-1 and TRBJ1-3): KAGVTQTPRYLIKTRGQQVTLSCSPISGHRSVSWYQQTPGQGLQFLFEYFSETQRNKGNFPGRFSGRQFSNSRSEMNVSTLELGDSALYLCASSLDGGNTIYFGEGSWLTVV.

The chain links TRBV27 to TRBJ2-5; D is undetermined. V was cut by 7 bases and J by 2 bases, with 11 bases left in between. The length of the CDR3 is 13 residues. The germline CDR1 and CDR2 sequences are MNHEY and SMNVEV (reference sequence). The CDR3 sequence: CASKERNQETQYF. The CDR3, as DNA: TGTGCCAGCAAAGAGAGAAATCAAGAGACCCAGTACTTC.

The chain joins TRBV4-2 to TRBJ1-5, with 7 bases identical to TRBD1. Trimming removed 3 bases from V and 4 bases from J; junction bases left unmatched: 6. This CDR3 region has 15 residues. The germline V gene encodes CDR1 LGHNA and CDR2 YNFKEQ. This chain's CDR3 is CASSHEQGWNQPQHF. The CDR3 region has the DNA TGTGCCAGCAGCCACGAACAGGGGTGGAATCAGCCCCAGCATTTT.

This sequence joins TRBV11-2 and TRBJ1-2; D ambiguous. The V and J ends lost 5 bases and 3 bases respectively, with 16 bases between them. Germline V lookup: CDR1 SGHAT, CDR2 FQNNGV. The CDR3 is made up of 15 amino acids. The CDR3 here is CASSANMGNYYGYTF. CDR3 sequence (DNA): TGTGCCAGCAGCGCCAACATGGGCAACTACTATGGCTACACCTTC.

V is TRBV5-6 and J is TRBJ2-7; D uncertain. Germline assignment: CDR1 SGHDT and CDR2 YYEEEE. The CDR3 has 12 residues. Between the trimmed V and J ends, which lost 3 bases and 3 bases, there was a span of 7 bases. The CDR3 loop is CASSYSRYEQYF. The CDR3 coding sequence is TGTGCCAGCAGCTACAGCCGCTACGAGCAGTACTTC.

The genes are TRBV14 and TRBJ1-2; D is possibly TRBD1 (5 bases). This CDR3 contains 18 residues. CDR1 is SGHDN, CDR2 FVKESK, per germline. Trimming cost V 0 bases and J 4 bases, with 21 bases left between them. The CDR3 is CASSQDQGQGSLGYGYTF. The CDR3, as DNA: TGTGCCAGCAGCCAAGATCAGGGCCAGGGTTCTTTGGGCTATGGCTACACCTTC.